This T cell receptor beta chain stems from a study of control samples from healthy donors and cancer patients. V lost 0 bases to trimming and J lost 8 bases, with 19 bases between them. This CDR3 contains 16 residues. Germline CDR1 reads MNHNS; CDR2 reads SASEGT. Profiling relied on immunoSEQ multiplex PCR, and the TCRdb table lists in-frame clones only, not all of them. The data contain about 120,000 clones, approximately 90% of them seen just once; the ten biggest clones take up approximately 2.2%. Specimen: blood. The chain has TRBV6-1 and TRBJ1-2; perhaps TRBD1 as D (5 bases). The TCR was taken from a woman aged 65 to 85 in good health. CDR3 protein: CASSEALGGAGWGYTF. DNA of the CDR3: TGTGCCAGCAGTGAAGCTCTAGGAGGGGCGGGTTGGGGCTACACCTTC.